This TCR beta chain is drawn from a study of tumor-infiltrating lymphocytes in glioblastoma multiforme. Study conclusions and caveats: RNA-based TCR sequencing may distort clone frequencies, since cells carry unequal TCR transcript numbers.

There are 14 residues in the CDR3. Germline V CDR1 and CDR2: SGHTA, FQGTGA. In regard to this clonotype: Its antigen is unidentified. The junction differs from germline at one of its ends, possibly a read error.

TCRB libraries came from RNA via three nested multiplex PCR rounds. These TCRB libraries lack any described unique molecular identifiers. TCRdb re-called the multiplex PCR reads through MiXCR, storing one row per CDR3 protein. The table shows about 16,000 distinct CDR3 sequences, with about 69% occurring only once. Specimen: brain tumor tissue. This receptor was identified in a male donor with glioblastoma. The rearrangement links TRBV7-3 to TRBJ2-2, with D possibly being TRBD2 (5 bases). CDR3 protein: CASENTGNSGELSF. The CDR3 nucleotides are TGTGCCAGCGAGAACACCGGAAATTCCGGGGAGCTGTCTTTT.